These 20 T cell receptor beta chains were sequenced from one sample in a study of T cells after posttransplantation cyclophosphamide. Profiling relied on immunoSEQ multiplex PCR, and the TCRdb table lists in-frame clones only, not all of them. Recorded here are fewer than 40,000 clones, none singletons. Material: PBMCs. The receptors were sampled from a young woman in good health and a related stem cell transplant donor.

The chain links TRBV12-3 or TRBV12-4 to TRBJ2-1; 13 nucleotides agree with TRBD2. The V and J ends lost 4 bases and 7 bases, in that order; junction bases with no gene match: 13. The CDR3 loop spans 18 amino acids. CDR3 amino acids: CASSWGPGLAGPGNEQFF. CDR3 nucleotide sequence: TGTGCCAGCAGTTGGGGGCCGGGACTAGCGGGGCCGGGGAATGAGCAGTTCTTC.

At least ten counts were recorded for this clone. The chain recombines TRBV9 with TRBJ2-3, with unresolved D. V was cut by 4 bases and J by 4 bases, with 10 bases left in between. The germline V gene has CDR1 SGDLS and CDR2 YYNGEE. This CDR3 region has 13 residues. Here the CDR3 reads CASSLGGSDTQYF. The CDR3 coding sequence is TGTGCCAGCAGCCTCGGCGGATCAGATACGCAGTATTTT.

CDR3 bases: TGCGCCAGCAGCCACCCCACCGGGCGGGGGGGCCGGGATACGCAGTATTTT. Its translation: CASSHPTGRGGRDTQYF. J is TRBJ2-3 and V is TRBV4-1, with 9 positions matching TRBD2. Germline-derived CDR1 and CDR2 are MGHRA and YSYEKL. Losses at the gene ends were 3 bases for V and 6 bases for J; bases not matched to a gene: 13. The CDR3 contains 17 residues.

This clone was seen many times. V and J are TRBV2 and TRBJ1-2, with 7 bases matching TRBD1. The V gene's germline CDR1 is SNHLY and CDR2 FYNNEI. The CDR3 contains 13 residues. V lost 5 bases and J lost 7; bases outside the gene matches: 7. CDR3 loop: CASSTGDSFGYTF. For the CDR3, the DNA is TGTGCCAGCAGTACAGGGGATTCTTTTGGCTACACCTTC.

The table lists this clone with many counts. The chain uses TRBV5-4 and TRBJ1-2, with D perhaps TRBD1 (6 bases). CDR3 length: 14 residues. Per the germline V gene, CDR1 is SGHNT and CDR2 is YYREEE (reference sequence). Trimming removed 0 bases at V and 8 bases at J, with 14 bases between. Written as DNA, the CDR3 is TGTGCCAGCAGCTTGGCCGGCCAGGGGCAGGGCTACACCTTC. This codes for CASSLAGQGQGYTF.

This clone has just a few counts. This chain uses TRBV5-1 with TRBJ2-1; 7 bases match TRBD2. The V gene's germline CDR1 is SGHRS and CDR2 YFSETQ. The CDR3 contains 14 residues. Unmatched junction bases numbered 6, after V lost 3 bases and J lost 6 bases. The chain's CDR3 is CASSYGLDTNEQFF. The CDR3 bases are TGCGCCAGCAGCTACGGACTAGATACCAATGAGCAGTTCTTC. The complete variable domain, with remaining parts taken from reference TRBV5-1 and TRBJ2-1, reads KAGVTQTPRYLIKTRGQQVTLSCSPISGHRSVSWYQQTPGQGLQFLFEYFSETQRNKGNFPGRFSGRQFSNSRSEMNVSTLELGDSALYLCASSYGLDTNEQFFGPGTRLTVL.

This clone was counted at least ten times. The V call is TRBV4-1, the J call TRBJ1-1; the D gene is possibly TRBD1 (5 bases). CDR3 size: 16 residues. The V gene lost 3 bases and the J gene lost 5 bases, with 19 bases spanning the gap. The germline CDR1 and CDR2 sequences are MGHRA and YSYEKL. The CDR3 DNA reads as TGCGCCAGCAGCCATGGGGCAACATCCAGCGAGACTGAAGCTTTCTTT. Protein: CASSHGATSSETEAFF.

Many counts were recorded for this clone. The V call is TRBV7-8, the J call TRBJ2-7; TRBD1 is a possible D gene (6 bases). V shed 7 bases and J shed 4 bases, with 17 bases lying between them. Germline assignment: CDR1 SGHVS and CDR2 FQNEAQ. The CDR3 extends over 14 amino acids. The CDR3 bases are TGTGCCAGCACCCCCCGGGACAAGTTTTACGAGCAGTACTTC. This gives the protein CASTPRDKFYEQYF.

This clone was detected a few times. The CDR3 spells CASSPGGDQETQYF. The CDR3 region has the DNA TGCGCCAGCAGCCCCGGAGGGGACCAAGAGACCCAGTACTTC. The chain employs TRBV5-1 and TRBJ2-5, with a tentative D call TRBD2 (6 bases). The V end lost 4 bases, the J end lost 0 bases, and 10 bases lay between the germline ends. Germline V gene data show CDR1 as SGHRS and CDR2 as YFSETQ. The CDR3 consists of 14 residues. Filled out from reference TRBV5-1 and TRBJ2-5, the complete variable domain reads KAGVTQTPRYLIKTRGQQVTLSCSPISGHRSVSWYQQTPGQGLQFLFEYFSETQRNKGNFPGRFSGRQFSNSRSEMNVSTLELGDSALYLCASSPGGDQETQYFGPGTRLLVL.

This clone was picked up a small number of times. This sequence joins TRBV12-3 or TRBV12-4 and TRBJ2-2; 12 bases line up with TRBD2. The CDR3 runs 16 residues. J was trimmed by 7 bases and V by 4 bases; bases with no gene match: 7. The chain's CDR3 is CASSWASGGGGGELFF. The CDR3 DNA follows: TGTGCCAGCAGTTGGGCTAGCGGGGGGGGTGGCGGGGAGCTGTTTTTT.

This clone was observed at least ten times. This chain links TRBV6-4 with TRBJ2-3; 14 positions agree with TRBD2. Germline V gene data show CDR1 as MRHNA and CDR2 as SNTAGT. The CDR3 has 16 amino acids. The ends lost 0 bases at V and 4 bases at J; junction bases unmatched: 0. CDR3 in amino acids: CASSDSTSGGADTQYF. As DNA, the CDR3 is TGTGCCAGCAGTGACTCGACTAGCGGGGGGGCAGATACGCAGTATTTT.

The sample holds many counts of this clone. V is TRBV6-2 or TRBV6-3 and J is TRBJ2-3; D is possibly TRBD2 (6 bases). The CDR3 loop spans 14 amino acids. With 7 bases removed from V and 3 bases from J, the gap between germline ends came to 14 bases. Germline assignment: CDR1 MNHEY and CDR2 SVGEGT. The CDR3 loop reads CASKSRGWTDTQYF. CDR3 DNA: TGTGCCAGCAAGTCGCGGGGCTGGACAGATACGCAGTATTTT.

The genes are TRBV11-2 and TRBJ2-5, with D perhaps TRBD2 (6 bases). The V gene's germline CDR1 is SGHAT and CDR2 FQNNGV. This CDR3 spans 15 amino acids. V shed 0 bases and J shed 4 bases, with 12 bases lying between them. CDR3 sequence (DNA): TGTGCCAGCAGCTTAGACGGGGAGGCACTAGAGACCCAGTACTTC. Encoded protein: CASSLDGEALETQYF.

In this sample, this clone turned up many times. The chain joins TRBV4-1 to TRBJ1-1; D might be TRBD1 (6 bases). Germline V gives CDR1 MGHRA, CDR2 YSYEKL. Between the trimmed V and J ends, which lost 1 base and 0 bases, there was a span of 6 bases. The CDR3 has 14 amino acids. CDR3 in amino acids: CASSQGQVNTEAFF. The CDR3 coding sequence is TGCGCCAGCAGCCAAGGACAGGTGAACACTGAAGCTTTCTTT.

This clone has at least ten counts. The genes are TRBV4-1 and TRBJ1-1; weak D call: TRBD1 (5 bases). This CDR3 is 15 amino acids long. Germline V lookup: CDR1 MGHRA, CDR2 YSYEKL. V was cut by 0 bases and J by 4 bases, with 12 bases left in between. CDR3 DNA: TGCGCCAGCAGCCAAGATGGGGCCGGGCGCACTGAAGCTTTCTTT. It codes for CASSQDGAGRTEAFF.

In its sample, this clone was seen many times. The rearrangement joins TRBV6-2 or TRBV6-3 to TRBJ1-1; D may be TRBD1 (5 bases). Germline lookup yields CDR1 MNHEY and CDR2 SVGEGT. The CDR3 spans 16 residues. With 2 bases removed from V and 4 bases from J, the gap between germline ends came to 17 bases. The CDR3 region is CASSYPAGRGTTEAFF. The CDR3 nucleotides are TGTGCCAGCAGTTACCCGGCAGGGCGGGGGACCACTGAAGCTTTCTTT.

This clone occurred many times. The chain employs TRBV6-2 or TRBV6-3 and TRBJ1-4; D might be TRBD1 (6 bases). Germline V gene sequence: CDR1 MNHEY, CDR2 SVGEGT. Trimming pared 5 bases from V and 4 bases from J, leaving 17 bases between. This CDR3 is built from 16 residues. CDR3 sequence reads: CASSGSPDRLNEKLFF. CDR3 nucleotide sequence: TGTGCCAGCAGTGGGAGCCCGGACAGACTTAATGAAAAACTGTTTTTT.

This clone was detected only a few times. This rearrangement joins TRBV5-1 to TRBJ1-1; 8 bases align to TRBD1. The germline gives CDR1 SGHRS, CDR2 YFSETQ. The CDR3 loop spans 14 amino acids. Trimming at V came to 0 bases and at J to 11 bases, leaving 9 bases not matched to a gene. The CDR3 DNA sequence: TGCGCCAGCAGCTTGGCCTCGGACAGGGACTTGGCTTTCTTT. It is translated as CASSLASDRDLAFF.

This clone was observed many times. This rearrangement joins TRBV19 to TRBJ2-2; 8 bases align to TRBD1. Looked up from germline, CDR1 is LNHDA and CDR2 is SQIVND (reference sequence). The CDR3 length is 12 residues. V gave up 6 bases and J gave up 6 bases; unmatched junction bases: 0. The DNA for the CDR3 is TGTGCCAGTAGGACAGGGGCCGGGGAGCTGTTTTTT. It translates to CASRTGAGELFF.

The CDR3 DNA follows: TGTGCCAGCAGTGGACTAGCGGGGGACACCGGGGAGCTGTTTTTT. It is translated as CASSGLAGDTGELFF. The chain uses TRBV6-1 and TRBJ2-2, with 12 bases matching TRBD2. Germline V gives CDR1 MNHNS, CDR2 SASEGT. This CDR3 contains 15 residues. V shed 4 bases and J 3 bases; nucleotides not matched to a gene: 0.